This T cell receptor beta chain was documented in a study of response to subunit inactivated influenza vaccine. MiXCR, applied by TCRdb to the RT-PCR reads, yields one record per CDR3 protein. The sample comprises 500,000 to 600,000 distinct CDR3 sequences, 14% of which are singletons, and more than 9.5% rests with the top ten. CDR1 is DFQATT, CDR2 SNEGSKA, per germline (reference sequence). V dropped 7 bases and J dropped 5; count of bases not matched to a gene: 6. This CDR3 is 12 amino acids long. This sequence was found in a man in his fifties or sixties who received an inactivated influenza vaccine. The rearrangement joins TRBV20-1 to TRBJ2-5; 8 nucleotides align to TRBD2. Material: PBMCs from blood, obtained 11 to 12 days after vaccination. CDR3 loop: CSVRGGRETQYF. The CDR3 region has the DNA TGCAGTGTTCGGGGGGGCCGCGAGACCCAGTACTTC.